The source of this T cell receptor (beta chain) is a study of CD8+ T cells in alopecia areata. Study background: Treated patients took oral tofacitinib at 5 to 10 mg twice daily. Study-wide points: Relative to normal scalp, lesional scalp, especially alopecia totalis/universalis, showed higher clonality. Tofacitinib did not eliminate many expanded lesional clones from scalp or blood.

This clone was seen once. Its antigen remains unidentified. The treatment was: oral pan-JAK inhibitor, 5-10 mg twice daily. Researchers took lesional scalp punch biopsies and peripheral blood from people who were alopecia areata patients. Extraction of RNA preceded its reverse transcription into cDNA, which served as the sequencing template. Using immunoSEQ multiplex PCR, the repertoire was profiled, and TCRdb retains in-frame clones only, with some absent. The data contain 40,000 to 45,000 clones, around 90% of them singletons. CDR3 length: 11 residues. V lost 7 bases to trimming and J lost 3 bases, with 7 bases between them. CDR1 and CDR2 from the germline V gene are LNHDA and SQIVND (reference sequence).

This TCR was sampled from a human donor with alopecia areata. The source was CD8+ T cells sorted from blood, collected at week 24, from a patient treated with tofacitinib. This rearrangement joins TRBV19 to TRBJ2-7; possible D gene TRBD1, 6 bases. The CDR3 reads CASKGGYEQYF. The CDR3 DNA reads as TGTGCCAGTAAAGGGGGCTACGAGCAGTACTTC.